These 29 T cell receptor beta chains came from one sample sequenced in a study of blood T cell repertoires in COVID-19. Clones were read by immunoSEQ multiplex PCR, and TCRdb kept only the in-frame ones, dropping some. The repertoire includes 250,000 to 350,000 clones, 87% of them detected once, and about 2.2% sits in the top ten. What was sequenced was peripheral blood. These receptors all stem from a woman in her fifties or sixties who had recovered from COVID-19.

The chain is built from TRBV19 and TRBJ2-2, with 9 bases fitting TRBD1. V shed 6 bases and J 4 bases; nucleotides not matched to a gene: 3. Germline V CDR1 and CDR2: LNHDA, SQIVND (reference sequence). The CDR3 is made up of 14 amino acids. The CDR3 coding sequence is TGTGCCAGTAGGGGACAGGGTAGCACCGGGGAGCTGTTTTTT. This translates into CASRGQGSTGELFF.

The chain uses TRBV4-1 and TRBJ1-1; D is ambiguous. The germline CDR1 and CDR2 sequences are MGHRA and YSYEKL. There are 14 residues in the CDR3. V gave up 5 bases and J gave up 1 base, with 11 bases separating them. The CDR3: CASSVRRENTEAFF. The CDR3 bases are TGCGCCAGCAGCGTCCGACGGGAGAACACTGAAGCTTTCTTT.

The chain has TRBV6-5 and TRBJ1-2, with D tentatively TRBD1 (6 bases). Trimming shortened V by 0 bases and J by 2 bases, and 13 bases separated the two germline ends. Germline V CDR1 and CDR2: MNHEY, SVGAGI. The CDR3 has 16 amino acids. CDR3 coding DNA: TGTGCCAGCAGTTACTCTCTCTGGACAGCAAACTATGGCTACACCTTC. This translates into CASSYSLWTANYGYTF.

The chain joins TRBV5-1 to TRBJ2-6, with D possibly matching TRBD2 (5 bases). V was clipped by 0 bases and J by 1 base, with 8 bases between them. The CDR3 loop spans 16 amino acids. Germline CDR1 and CDR2: SGHRS and YFSETQ. CDR3: CASSLESGSGANVLTF. The CDR3 DNA reads as TGCGCCAGCAGCTTGGAATCGGGGTCTGGGGCCAACGTCCTGACTTTC.

Here the CDR3 reads CAWKVKTGTGLNQPQHF. CDR3 coding DNA: TGTGCCTGGAAAGTAAAGACCGGGACAGGGTTGAATCAGCCCCAGCATTTT. The chain recombines TRBV30 with TRBJ1-5; 9 bases fit TRBD1. This CDR3 has 17 amino acids. The V gene's germline CDR1 is GTSNPN and CDR2 SVGIG (reference sequence). V was pared by 4 bases and J by 4 bases, with 14 bases of the junction left unmatched. The full variable domain, with the rest looked up from reference TRBV30 and TRBJ1-5, is SQTIHQWPATLVQPVGSPLSLECTVEGTSNPNLYWYRQAAGRGLQLLFYSVGIGQISSEVPQNLSASRPQDRQFILSSKKLLLSDSGFYLCAWKVKTGTGLNQPQHFGDGTRLSIL.

This sequence joins TRBV3-1 (or the pseudogene TRBV3-2) and TRBJ2-1; possibly TRBD2 for D (6 bases). This CDR3 spans 16 amino acids. Trimming took off 2 bases at V and 4 bases at J, with 15 bases between the two ends. Germline V gene lookup returns CDR1 LGHDT and CDR2 YNNKEL (reference sequence). For the CDR3, the DNA is TGTGCCAGCAGCCAAATGCCGGGAGTGAGGTACAATGAGCAGTTCTTC. Translated: CASSQMPGVRYNEQFF.

The chain combines TRBV19 with TRBJ1-5; D unclear. V was clipped by 5 bases and J by 5 bases, with 7 bases between them. Germline lookup yields CDR1 LNHDA and CDR2 SQIVND (reference sequence). This CDR3 is 12 amino acids long. The CDR3 protein is CASSFRYQPQHF. The CDR3 nucleotides read TGTGCCAGTAGTTTCAGATATCAGCCCCAGCATTTT.

The J gene is TRBJ2-1, the V gene TRBV10-3; TRBD2 agrees at 10 bases. The CDR3 has 15 residues. J lost 8 bases, V lost 8 bases, and 12 bases had no gene match. Germline CDR1 reads ENHRY; CDR2 reads SYGVKD. The CDR3 loop reads CAISRKASGGYEQFF. CDR3 coding DNA: TGTGCCATCTCCCGAAAGGCTAGCGGGGGCTATGAGCAGTTCTTC.

The chain combines TRBV11-2 with TRBJ2-3, with 8 bases fitting TRBD2. This CDR3 has 16 amino acids. The ends lost 2 bases at V and 1 base at J; junction bases unmatched: 5. Germline values: CDR1 SGHAT, CDR2 FQNNGV. The CDR3 DNA is TGTGCCAGCAGCTTATCAGAACTAGCGGGCACAGATACGCAGTATTTT. It codes for CASSLSELAGTDTQYF.

This clone appeared a single time. The chain combines TRBV25-1 with TRBJ1-1; D gene unclear. Trimming shortened V by 7 bases and J by 10 bases, and 19 bases separated the two germline ends. Looked up from germline, CDR1 is MGHDK and CDR2 is SYGVNS. The CDR3 is made up of 13 amino acids. The CDR3 DNA reads TGTGCCAGCATTATCAGTCCGCCCCCCCGAGCTTTCTTT. It translates to CASIISPPPRAFF. Drawing the rest from reference TRBV25-1 and TRBJ1-1, the complete variable domain is EADIYQTPRYLVIGTGKKITLECSQTMGHDKMYWYQQDPGMELHLIHYSYGVNSTEKGDLSSESTVSRIRTEHFPLTLESARPSHTSQYLCASIISPPPRAFFGQGTRLTVV.

The chain uses TRBV5-8 and TRBJ2-3; 7 nucleotides agree with TRBD2. Germline V CDR1 and CDR2: SGHTS, YDEGEE. CDR3 length: 14 amino acids. V was clipped by 6 bases and J by 6 bases; unmatched bases: 10. The CDR3 DNA follows: TGTGCCAGCACCCCCGGACTAGGGCGGGATACGCAGTATTTT. It yields the protein CASTPGLGRDTQYF.

The rearrangement uses TRBV28 and TRBJ1-1, with 9 bases fitting TRBD1. This CDR3 region has 14 residues. CDR1 and CDR2 (germline): MDHEN, SYDVKM. V gave up 8 bases and J gave up 8 bases; unmatched junction bases: 12. For the CDR3, the DNA is TGTGCCAGCCACAGGGGGCGCTTCGCTAAGGAAGCTTTCTTT. Amino acid sequence: CASHRGRFAKEAFF.

J is TRBJ1-5 and V is TRBV4-3, with no clear D. V lost 4 bases and J 2 bases, leaving 9 bases between the germline ends. The CDR3 covers 14 residues. Per the germline V gene, CDR1 is LGHNA and CDR2 is YSLEER. CDR3 region: CASSLRRGNQPQHF. In nucleotides, the CDR3 is TGCGCCAGCAGCCTGAGGAGGGGCAATCAGCCCCAGCATTTT.

V is TRBV3-1 (or the pseudogene TRBV3-2) and J is TRBJ2-5; D may be TRBD2 (6 bases). Trimming took off 4 bases at V and 2 bases at J, with 17 bases between the two ends. The CDR3 consists of 16 residues. Germline V gene sequence: CDR1 LGHDT, CDR2 YNNKEL (reference sequence). The CDR3 bases are TGTGCCAGCAGCCCCCGCTGGGCTAGCGAACAAGAGACCCAGTACTTC. Translated, it gives CASSPRWASEQETQYF.

This clone appeared a single time. This chain uses TRBV5-4 with TRBJ1-1; possibly TRBD1 for D (5 bases). The germline V and J ends were trimmed by 0 bases and 3 bases, with 12 bases remaining between them. The V gene's germline CDR1 is SGHNT and CDR2 YYREEE (reference sequence). The CDR3 has 15 amino acids. DNA for the CDR3: TGTGCCAGCAGCTTGGAATGGACGGGGGACACTGAAGCTTTCTTT. This translates into CASSLEWTGDTEAFF.

In this sample, this clone turned up a few times. The chain links TRBV4-1 to TRBJ2-7, with D hard to call. The germline V and J ends were trimmed by 0 bases and 3 bases, with 12 bases remaining between them. Germline assignment: CDR1 MGHRA and CDR2 YSYEKL. The CDR3 is 15 amino acids. The CDR3 bases are TGCGCCAGCAGCCAAGAGTCCACTGGTTACTACGAGCAGTACTTC. This encodes CASSQESTGYYEQYF.

This chain connects TRBV7-9 to TRBJ1-2; D not certain. Germline V gene data show CDR1 as SEHNR and CDR2 as FQNEAQ (reference sequence). The CDR3 spans 16 residues. Trimming stripped 5 bases from V and 4 bases from J, with 20 bases between. CDR3 loop: CASSLHFLGSAYGYTF. The DNA for the CDR3 is TGTGCCAGCAGCCTTCATTTCCTGGGTAGCGCCTATGGCTACACCTTC.

The chain combines TRBV7-2 with TRBJ2-5; 9 bases fit TRBD1. V trimming: 3 bases; J trimming: 1 base; junction bases outside the gene matches: 6. The CDR3 covers 16 residues. Germline CDR1 and CDR2: SGHTA and FQGNSA. The CDR3 protein is CASSFGPGQGQETQYF. The DNA for the CDR3 is TGTGCCAGCAGCTTTGGTCCGGGACAGGGCCAAGAGACCCAGTACTTC. The full variable domain, in which reference TRBV7-2 and TRBJ2-5 provide the parts outside the CDR3, is GAGVSQSPSNKVTEKGKDVELRCDPISGHTALYWYRQSLGQGLEFLIYFQGNSAPDKSGLPSDRFSAERTGGSVSTLTIQRTQQEDSAVYLCASSFGPGQGQETQYFGPGTRLLVL.

The chain joins TRBV14 to TRBJ2-1; 11 bases line up with TRBD2. This CDR3 has 17 amino acids. The V and J ends lost 0 bases and 4 bases, in that order; junction bases with no gene match: 5. CDR1 is SGHDN, CDR2 FVKESK, per germline. CDR3 in DNA: TGTGCCAGCAGCCAAGATACGGGACTAGCGGTATACAATGAGCAGTTCTTC. It encodes CASSQDTGLAVYNEQFF.

The V gene is TRBV10-3, the J gene TRBJ2-2; D call uncertain. Per germline, CDR1 ENHRY and CDR2 SYGVKD. CDR3 size: 13 residues. V dropped 4 bases and J dropped 7 bases, with 10 bases sitting between them. This chain's CDR3 is CAISVTRIGELFF. CDR3 bases: TGTGCCATCAGTGTAACACGAATCGGGGAGCTGTTTTTT.

This chain joins TRBV24-1 and TRBJ2-1, with TRBD1 as a possible D gene (5 bases). Trimming removed 5 bases at V and 5 bases at J, with 9 bases between. Germline CDR1 and CDR2: KGHDR and SFDVKD. This CDR3 is 13 amino acids long. CDR3 sequence reads: CATSAGADNEQFF. CDR3 nucleotide sequence: TGTGCCACCAGTGCTGGGGCGGACAATGAGCAGTTCTTC.

J is TRBJ1-2 and V is TRBV10-3; 8 nucleotides align to TRBD1. Germline V lookup: CDR1 ENHRY, CDR2 SYGVKD. V lost 8 bases to trimming and J lost 8 bases; unmatched junction nucleotides: 10. The CDR3 runs 13 residues. The CDR3: CAILETRGQGYTF. The CDR3 nucleotides are TGTGCCATCCTAGAGACCAGGGGGCAAGGCTACACCTTC.

This sequence joins TRBV9 and TRBJ2-7, with D tentatively TRBD2 (5 bases). V dropped 0 bases and J dropped 5 bases, with 9 bases sitting between them. This CDR3 is 13 amino acids long. Germline CDR1 is SGDLS and CDR2 is YYNGEE. CDR3 nucleotide sequence: TGTGCCAGCAGCGTAGTTTCGGGGAACGAGCAGTACTTC. This translates into CASSVVSGNEQYF.

This sequence joins TRBV10-2 and TRBJ2-3; 13 positions agree with TRBD2. Unmatched junction bases numbered 5, after V lost 8 bases and J lost 3 bases. The CDR3 sequence is 15 residues long. The germline gives CDR1 WSHSY, CDR2 SAAADI. CDR3 protein: CASPKLAGGTDTQYF. In nucleotides, the CDR3 is TGCGCCAGCCCTAAACTAGCGGGGGGGACAGATACGCAGTATTTT.

The V call is TRBV10-2, the J call TRBJ1-3; D ambiguous. The CDR3 spans 13 residues. The germline gives CDR1 WSHSY, CDR2 SAAADI. The germline V and J ends were trimmed by 7 bases and 1 base, with 8 bases remaining between them. CDR3: CASKTGSGNTIYF. CDR3 bases: TGCGCCAGCAAGACGGGGTCTGGAAACACCATATATTTT.

In its sample, this clone was seen a few times. The chain carries TRBV7-3 and TRBJ2-7; TRBD2 agrees at 10 bases. The CDR3 is 14 amino acids. CDR1 SGHTA and CDR2 FQGTGA come from the germline V gene. V shed 5 bases and J 6 bases; nucleotides not matched to a gene: 7. The CDR3 DNA reads TGTGCCAGCAGCGCTAGCGGGGGTTCGACCGAGCAGTACTTC. This sequence encodes CASSASGGSTEQYF.

The table lists this clone with a count of one. The rearrangement uses TRBV2 and TRBJ2-7; TRBD2 aligns across 7 bases. The CDR3 spans 17 residues. Germline values: CDR1 SNHLY, CDR2 FYNNEI. The V and J ends lost 6 bases and 9 bases, in that order; junction bases with no gene match: 23. The CDR3 bases are TGTGCCAGCAGGGCTCCAGCTGGACTAGTCGGCGGTCCAGGGCAGTACTTC. Translated: CASRAPAGLVGGPGQYF.

The genes are TRBV16 and TRBJ2-5; TRBD1 might be the D (6 bases). Germline-derived CDR1 and CDR2 are KGHSY and FQNENV. CDR3 length: 15 amino acids. Trimming cost V 2 bases and J 3 bases, with 13 bases left between them. DNA of the CDR3: TGTGCCAGCAGCCAAAATACCGCAGGGGAAGAGACCCAGTACTTC. It is translated as CASSQNTAGEETQYF.

The rearrangement links TRBV5-1 to TRBJ1-2; tentative D call: TRBD1 (5 bases). The CDR3 contains 15 residues. Trimming pared 4 bases from V and 3 bases from J, leaving 16 bases between. The germline CDR1 and CDR2 sequences are SGHRS and YFSETQ. CDR3 nucleotide sequence: TGCGCCAGCAGCGCGGATCAGCAGGGATACTATGGCTACACCTTC. It encodes CASSADQQGYYGYTF.